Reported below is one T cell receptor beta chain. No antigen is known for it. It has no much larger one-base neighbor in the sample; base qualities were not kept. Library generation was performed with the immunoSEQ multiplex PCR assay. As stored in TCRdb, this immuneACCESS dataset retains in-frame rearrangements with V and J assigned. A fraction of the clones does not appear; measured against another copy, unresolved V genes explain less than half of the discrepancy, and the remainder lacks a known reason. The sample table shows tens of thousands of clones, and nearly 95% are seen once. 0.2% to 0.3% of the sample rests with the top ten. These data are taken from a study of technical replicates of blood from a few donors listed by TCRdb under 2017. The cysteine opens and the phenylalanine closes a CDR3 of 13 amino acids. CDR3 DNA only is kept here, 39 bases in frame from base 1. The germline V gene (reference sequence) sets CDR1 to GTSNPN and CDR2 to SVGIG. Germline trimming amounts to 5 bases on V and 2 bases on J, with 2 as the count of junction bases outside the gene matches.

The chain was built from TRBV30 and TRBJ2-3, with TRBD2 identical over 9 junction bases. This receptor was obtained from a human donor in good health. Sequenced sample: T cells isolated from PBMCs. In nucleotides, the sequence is TGTGCCTGGGCGGGGGGGTACACAGATACGCAGTATTTT. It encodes CAWAGGYTDTQYF.